These T cell receptor beta chains were read from a single sample in a study of blood T cell repertoires in COVID-19. Repertoires were generated with immunoSEQ multiplex PCR, while TCRdb's copy carries only in-frame clones and drops some. This sample yields approximately 190,000 clones, of which less than 90% are seen a single time; 5.5% to 7.5% belongs to the top ten. Sequencing was performed on peripheral blood. Every receptor here comes from a woman aged 40 to 50 with acute or convalescent COVID-19. Both conserved end residues are part of each CDR3. D genes are given only for firm matches. Size is omitted from some rows. Given values are once, few, many or a class for expanded clones.

TRBJ2-1	TRBD2	15	TRBV6-5	NA	CASRGPSGGLNEQFF	TGTGCCAGCAGGGGGCCCTCGGGGGGTCTCAATGAGCAGTTCTTC
TRBJ1-1	NA	15	TRBV7-9	NA	CASSLGRGPNTEAFF	TGTGCCAGCAGCTTAGGTCGAGGCCCGAACACTGAAGCTTTCTTT
TRBJ1-2	TRBD1	15	TRBV7-2	NA	CASSLTTGGLYGYTF	TGTGCCAGCAGCTTAACAACAGGGGGCCTCTATGGCTACACCTTC
TRBJ2-5	TRBD2	15	TRBV4-1	NA	CASSPRLAGVETQYF	TGCGCCAGCAGCCCCCGGCTAGCGGGAGTTGAGACCCAGTACTTC
TRBJ1-6	NA	17	TRBV27	NA	CASLFYREHSLHSPLHF	TGTGCCAGCCTCTTCTACCGGGAGCATAGTCTCCATTCACCCCTCCACTTT
TRBJ2-1	TRBD2	15	TRBV19	NA	CASSLAGSSYNEQFF	TGTGCCAGTAGTTTAGCGGGAAGCTCCTACAATGAGCAGTTCTTC
TRBJ2-1	TRBD2	17	TRBV7-9	NA	CASSLAGASGRIDEQFF	TGTGCCAGCAGCTTAGCGGGCGCTAGCGGGAGAATAGACGAGCAGTTCTTC
TRBJ2-1	TRBD1	14	TRBV27	NA	CASSPIQGIHEQFF	TGTGCCAGCAGTCCGATACAGGGGATCCATGAGCAGTTCTTC
TRBJ2-1	TRBD2	16	TRBV7-9	NA	CASSFALAGAYNEQFF	TGTGCCAGCAGCTTTGCTTTAGCGGGAGCCTACAATGAGCAGTTCTTC
TRBJ1-4	TRBD1	12	TRBV18	NA	CASSPRTGVGFF	TGTGCCAGCTCACCACGAACAGGGGTTGGCTTTTTT
TRBJ2-3	NA	12	TRBV5-1	NA	CASSSFTDTQYF	TGCGCCAGCAGCTCATTCACAGATACGCAGTATTTT
TRBJ1-1	NA	14	TRBV11-2	NA	CASSIVGGGTEAFF	TGTGCCAGCAGCATCGTCGGGGGTGGGACTGAAGCTTTCTTT
TRBJ2-1	TRBD2	19	TRBV5-1	NA	CASADWKGLARIPDNEQFF	TGCGCCAGTGCCGATTGGAAGGGACTAGCGAGAATACCCGACAATGAGCAGTTCTTC
TRBJ1-5	NA	13	TRBV2	NA	CASSWGRNQPQHF	TGTGCCAGCAGTTGGGGCAGGAATCAGCCCCAGCATTTT
TRBJ2-7	TRBD1	15	TRBV5-1	NA	CASSLAVDRGDEQYF	TGCGCCAGCAGCTTGGCCGTGGACAGGGGGGACGAGCAGTACTTC
TRBJ1-4	NA	14	TRBV6-5	NA	CASSYKLEGPPLFF	TGTGCCAGCAGTTACAAGCTTGAGGGCCCCCCACTGTTTTTT
TRBJ1-2	TRBD1	15	TRBV11-2	NA	CASSSYRDRVDGYTF	TGTGCCAGCAGCTCGTACCGGGACAGGGTTGATGGCTACACCTTC
TRBJ2-4	TRBD1	15	TRBV5-6	NA	CASHLRGQIKNIQYF	TGTGCCAGCCATCTAAGGGGACAGATAAAAAACATTCAGTACTTC
TRBJ2-2	NA	14	TRBV2	once	CASSADWSTGELFF	TGTGCCAGCAGTGCGGATTGGAGCACCGGGGAGCTGTTTTTT
TRBJ2-3	NA	15	TRBV3-1/TRBV3-2	NA	CASSQGGSWVDTQYF	TGTGCCAGCAGCCAAGGCGGTTCCTGGGTAGATACGCAGTATTTT
TRBJ2-7	TRBD2	15	TRBV6-6	NA	CASTQAGGAFYEQYF	TGTGCCAGCACCCAGGCGGGGGGGGCCTTCTACGAGCAGTACTTC
TRBJ2-5	NA	11	TRBV28	NA	CATRQRETQYF	TGTGCCACGAGGCAGAGAGAGACCCAGTACTTC
TRBJ1-6	TRBD1	18	TRBV11-2	NA	CASSLTRPRTGNNSPLHF	TGTGCCAGCAGCTTGACCCGCCCCAGGACAGGAAACAATTCACCCCTCCACTTT
TRBJ2-1	NA	19	TRBV7-9	NA	CASSGFTGLFRSSYNEQFF	TGTGCCAGCAGCGGATTCACGGGACTCTTCCGTAGCTCCTACAATGAGCAGTTCTTC
TRBJ1-5	TRBD1	17	TRBV4-2	NA	CASSHDGTGGSNQPQHF	TGTGCCAGCAGCCACGACGGGACAGGGGGATCCAATCAGCCCCAGCATTTT
TRBJ1-1	NA	15	TRBV19	NA	CASSRTGTINTEAFF	TGTGCCAGTAGTCGTACCGGGACAATTAACACTGAAGCTTTCTTT
TRBJ2-7	TRBD2	16	TRBV10-1	once	CASSESQRGAFYEQYF	TGCGCCAGCAGTGAGTCTCAGCGGGGGGCGTTCTACGAGCAGTACTTC
TRBJ2-3	NA	14	TRBV5-1	NA	CASRSLEGTDTQYF	TGCGCCAGCAGATCCCTTGAGGGCACAGATACGCAGTATTTT
TRBJ1-5	NA	16	TRBV30	NA	CAWSNTGWYLDQPQHF	TGTGCCTGGAGTAACACAGGGTGGTACCTCGACCAGCCCCAGCATTTT
TRBJ2-3	NA	15	TRBV6-2/TRBV6-3	NA	CASSYGAPAGNTQYF	TGTGCCAGCAGTTACGGTGCGCCGGCGGGGAATACGCAGTATTTT
TRBJ2-5	TRBD1	14	TRBV10-3	NA	CAISETGQKETQYF	TGTGCCATCAGTGAGACGGGACAGAAAGAGACCCAGTACTTC
TRBJ2-2	TRBD2	19	TRBV14	NA	CASSPARWQREWATGELFF	TGTGCCAGCAGCCCAGCACGGTGGCAGCGGGAGTGGGCCACCGGGGAGCTGTTTTTT
TRBJ1-4	TRBD1	15	TRBV28	NA	CASRMDRGTNEKLFF	TGTGCCAGCAGGATGGACAGGGGGACTAATGAAAAACTGTTTTTT
TRBJ1-5	TRBD1	15	TRBV7-2	NA	CASSPGQAWYQPQHF	TGTGCCAGCAGCCCCGGACAGGCCTGGTATCAGCCCCAGCATTTT
TRBJ2-5	NA	11	TRBV24-1	NA	CATSERETQYF	TGTGCCACCAGTGAGCGAGAGACCCAGTACTTC
TRBJ1-1	NA	14	TRBV5-1	NA	CASSLRGMNTEAFF	TGCGCCAGCAGCTTGCGGGGTATGAACACTGAAGCTTTCTTT
TRBJ2-3	TRBD2	16	TRBV7-2	NA	CASSPRTSGSTDTQYF	TGTGCCAGCAGCCCAAGGACTAGCGGGAGCACAGATACGCAGTATTTT